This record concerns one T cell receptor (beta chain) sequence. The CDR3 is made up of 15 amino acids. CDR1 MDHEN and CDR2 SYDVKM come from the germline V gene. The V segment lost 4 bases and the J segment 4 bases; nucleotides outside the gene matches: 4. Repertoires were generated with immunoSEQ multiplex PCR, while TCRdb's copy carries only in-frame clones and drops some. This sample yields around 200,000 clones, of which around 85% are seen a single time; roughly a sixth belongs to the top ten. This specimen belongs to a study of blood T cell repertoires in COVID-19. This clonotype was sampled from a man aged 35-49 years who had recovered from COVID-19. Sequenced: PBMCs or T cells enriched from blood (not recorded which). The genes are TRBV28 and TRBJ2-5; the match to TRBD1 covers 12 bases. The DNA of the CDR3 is TGTGCCAGCAGTTCGGGACAGGGGGCCTCAGAGACCCAGTACTTC. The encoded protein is CASSSGQGASETQYF.